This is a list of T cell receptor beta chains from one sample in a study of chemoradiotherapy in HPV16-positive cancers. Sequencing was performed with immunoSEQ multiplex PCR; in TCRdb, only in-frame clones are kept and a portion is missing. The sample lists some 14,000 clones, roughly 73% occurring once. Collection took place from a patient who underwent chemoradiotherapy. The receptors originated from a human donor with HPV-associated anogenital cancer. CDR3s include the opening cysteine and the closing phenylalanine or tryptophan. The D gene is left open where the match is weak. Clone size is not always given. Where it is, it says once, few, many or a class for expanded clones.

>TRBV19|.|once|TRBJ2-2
TGTGCCAGTAGTCTGCAGCGCACCGGGGAGCTGTTTTTT
CASSLQRTGELFF
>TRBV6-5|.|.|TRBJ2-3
TGTGCCAGCCAGGGGGGGGCCACCCTGGATACGCAGTATTTT
CASQGGATLDTQYF
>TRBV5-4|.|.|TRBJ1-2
TGTGCCAGCAGCTTGGGCCCCGGGGGGCGTTATGGCTACACCTTC
CASSLGPGGRYGYTF
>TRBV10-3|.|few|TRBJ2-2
TGTGCCATCAGTGAGGCAACTAGCACCAACACCGGGGAGCTGTTTTTT
CAISEATSTNTGELFF
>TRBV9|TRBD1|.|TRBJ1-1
TGTGCCAGCAGCGTAGTCTCAGGGGGGAGAGCTGAAGCTTTCTTT
CASSVVSGGRAEAFF
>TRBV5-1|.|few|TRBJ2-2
TGCGCCAGCAGCTTGGCGGGTCCCGGGGAGCTGTTTTTT
CASSLAGPGELFF
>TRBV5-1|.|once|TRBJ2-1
TGCGCCAGCAGCTTCTCCGGACAGCCGTGGAATGAGCAGTTCTTC
CASSFSGQPWNEQFF
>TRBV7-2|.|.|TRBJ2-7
TGTGCCAGCAGCCACGGGTCCTACGAGCAGTACTTC
CASSHGSYEQYF
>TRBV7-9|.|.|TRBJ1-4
TGTGCCAGCAGCCGCCCTAATGAAAAACTGTTTTTT
CASSRPNEKLFF
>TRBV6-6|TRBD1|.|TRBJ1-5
TGTGCCAGCAGCCATGGGTCAGGGGGGCTAAATCAGCCCCAGCATTTT
CASSHGSGGLNQPQHF
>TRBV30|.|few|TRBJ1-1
TGTGCCTGGAGTGTGGGGGGATCGATACTCGAAGCTTTCTTT
CAWSVGGSILEAFF
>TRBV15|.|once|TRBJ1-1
TGTGCCACCAGCAGAGTTCCCTTGGGGGGTTGGACTGAAGCTTTCTTT
CATSRVPLGGWTEAFF
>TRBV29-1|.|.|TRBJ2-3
TGCAGCGTGGGGGAGGATACGCAGTATTTT
CSVGEDTQYF
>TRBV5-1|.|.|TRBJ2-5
TGCGCCAGCAGCACCGGGACACAAGAGACCCAGTACTTC
CASSTGTQETQYF
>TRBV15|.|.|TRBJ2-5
TGTGCCACCAGCAGATCAAGCAGGGTCGAGACCCAGTACTTC
CATSRSSRVETQYF
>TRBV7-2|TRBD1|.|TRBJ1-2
TGTGCCAGCAGCTACGGGACAGGGGATTATGGCTACACCTTC
CASSYGTGDYGYTF
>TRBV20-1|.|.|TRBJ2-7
TGCAGTGCTGGGAGATACGAGCAGTACTTC
CSAGRYEQYF
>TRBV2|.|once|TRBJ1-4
TGTGCCAGCAGTGAAGTCCTATTGGGAGATTCGGTTTATGAAAAACTGTTTTTT
CASSEVLLGDSVYEKLFF
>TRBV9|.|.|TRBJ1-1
TGTGCCAGCAGCGTTACACCCCTGAACACTGAAGCTTTCTTT
CASSVTPLNTEAFF
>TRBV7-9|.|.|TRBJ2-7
TGTGCCAGCAGCTCCACCGGTACCAAGGCGGGGCAGTACTTC
CASSSTGTKAGQYF
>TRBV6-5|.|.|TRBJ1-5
TGTGCCACCCGAACCCCGGGGCGGAATCAGCCCCAGCATTTT
CATRTPGRNQPQHF
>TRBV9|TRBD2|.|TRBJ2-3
TGTGCCAGTACAATAGCGGGGGGGCTGACAGATACGCAGTATTTT
CASTIAGGLTDTQYF
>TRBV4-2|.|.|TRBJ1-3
TGTGCCAGCAGCCAAGCCCCGCTGGGGGCGAGAGGAAACACCATATATTTT
CASSQAPLGARGNTIYF
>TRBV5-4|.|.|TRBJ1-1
TGTGCCAGCAGCTTGGGACAGTCGGAGGCTTTCTTT
CASSLGQSEAFF
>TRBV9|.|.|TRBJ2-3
TGTGCCAGCAGCGAGAGGGGGGTTCAGGGGGATACGCAGTATTTT
CASSERGVQGDTQYF
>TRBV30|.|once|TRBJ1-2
TGTGCCTGGAGGCGTCCAGGAGATCCTAACTATGGCTACACCTTC
CAWRRPGDPNYGYTF
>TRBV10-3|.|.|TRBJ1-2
TGTGCCATCAGTAAAGATAGTCCTAACTATGGCTACACCTTC
CAISKDSPNYGYTF
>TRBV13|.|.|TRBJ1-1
TGTGCCAGCAGCCCCCTATCGGGGGTTGAAGCTTTCTTT
CASSPLSGVEAFF
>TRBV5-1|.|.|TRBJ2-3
TGCGCCAGCAGCTCTGACATTATCACAGATACGCAGTATTTT
CASSSDIITDTQYF
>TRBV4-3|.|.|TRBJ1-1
TGCGCCAGCAGCCTTGGGCAATTGAACACTGAAGCTTTCTTT
CASSLGQLNTEAFF
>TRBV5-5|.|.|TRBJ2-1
TGTGCCAGCGCCCTCTCCAGAGAGAGCTCCTACAATGAGCAGTTCTTC
CASALSRESSYNEQFF
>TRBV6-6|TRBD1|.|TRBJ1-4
TGTGCCAGCAGTTACTGGGACAGGGGCGAAAAACTGTTTTTT
CASSYWDRGEKLFF
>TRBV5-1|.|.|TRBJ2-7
TGCGCCAGCAGCTTGGCGGGACTCTACGAGCAGTACTTC
CASSLAGLYEQYF